This entry features one T cell receptor (beta chain) sequence. It has no known antigen specificity. No base quality information exists; no much larger clone differs at one position. Spanning cysteine to phenylalanine, the CDR3 consists of 18 amino acids. Only CDR3 DNA is held: 54 bases, read in frame from base 1. Trimmed from V: 0 bases; trimmed from J: 2 bases; junction bases lacking a gene match: 7. According to the germline V gene, CDR1 reads ENHRY and CDR2 reads SYGVKD. Using the deep immunoSEQ assay, TCR CDR3 regions were amplified from genomic DNA by multiplex PCR. Genomic DNA extracted from each cell subset was distributed evenly over all wells of several immunoSEQ 96-well plates, and each plate served as one replicate. For sorted subsets, each replicate PCR was loaded with 200 to 250 ng genomic DNA, equivalent to approximately 27,000 T cell genomes. Purified libraries were measured with a Qubit 3.0 fluorometer, size-checked on a Bioanalyzer 2100, and measured again with the KAPA Library Quantification kit. Each immunoSEQ 96-well plate was sequenced on its own single-read 150-cycle Illumina NextSeq 550 flow cell. Per the source publication's procedure: Because the immunoSEQ output held only junctional sequences and lacked quality scores, the filtering could not match the filtering applied to full-length reads. Sequences were annotated with PyIR, a Python wrapper for IgBLAST v1.9, using IMGT germline references to assign V/J genes and CDR3. Reads were filtered out if the reads had weak V/J assignments (E-value above 1e-6), no CDR3, stop codons, out-of-frame junctions, or ambiguous translated residues. V3J clonotypes were defined as sequences sharing an identical inferred V gene, J gene, and CDR3 amino acid sequence. The percentage overlap between two repertoires was calculated by dividing the number of shared unique clonotypes by the size of the smaller repertoire. Richness of each repertoire was evaluated using RTK rarefaction, the Chao1 estimator, and Recon v2.1 estimates of unobserved clonotypes. OLGA was used to compute generation probabilities for all TCRbeta clonotypes that the gDNA method yielded from a few donors. TCRdb took this table from immuneACCESS and kept in-frame rearrangements with V and J called. Such tables lack part of the clones; where checked against another copy, unresolved V genes explain under half of the gap, and the rest is unexplained. D and trimming were read from the DNA, whereas the V and J calls and clone size are those reported in that table. For this sample there are approximately 1,500,000 clones; roughly 96% appear just once. The top ten constitute approximately 1.1% of the sample.

Donors were healthy HIV-negative adults with no recently reported acute infections or vaccinations. Every donor was a Caucasian adult residing in Nashville, Tennessee, USA. CD4+ T cells were enriched through magnetic negative selection, after which naive cells were positively selected on CD45RA and the remaining negative fraction served as the memory subset. Blood was collected by leukapheresis, and PBMCs were isolated by Ficoll-Histopaque density gradient centrifugation and then cryopreserved in liquid nitrogen vapor phase. Purity and quantity of every magnetically sorted T cell population were checked by analytical flow cytometry. From each sorted fraction, genomic DNA was isolated and quantified by UV absorbance on a Nanodrop 2000c. This entry is derived from a study of shared clonotypes between healthy human individuals (dated by TCRdb to the early 2020s). About the study as a whole: A couple of women and three men aged 18 to 49 years were included in the cohort. For each donor, CD4 naive and CD4 memory were each run on three plates, CD8 naive on two plates, and CD8 memory on one plate. To estimate repertoire size and how much clonotypes are shared between individuals, the study performed deep sequencing of blood TCR repertoires from a few healthy adults. Different laboratories and diverse techniques were used to prepare libraries and sequence TCR repertoires, to increase sequencing depth and limit assay-specific biases. Per donor, leukapheresis produced somewhere between about 0.94 and 9.5 billion PBMCs.

What the study reported, not specific to this receptor: The small number of donors limited the genetic and exposure-history diversity represented. Compared with non-shared clonotypes, the clonotypes found in all four sorted-subset donors had higher generation probabilities. Pairwise subsampling indicated that sequencing depth was expected to affect the degree of clonotype sharing among donors. Only blood was sampled, and tissue TCR repertoires likely differ from those in blood. Larger estimated clonotype richness was generally found for naive subsets than for memory subsets. Across several donors, around 5.4% of naive CD4, approximately 3.6% of naive CD8, approximately 2.5% of memory CD4, and roughly 0.4% of memory CD8 clonotypes were shared. Even with the large sequencing depth, rarefaction of the sorted-subset datasets indicated that sequencing was incomplete.

The V and J genes are TRBV10-3 and TRBJ2-2; 9 of the junction bases match TRBD2. The sequence derives from a man between 25 and 39 years old in good health. Material: naive CD4+ T cells sorted from blood. The sample's cell subset or site label, decoded: CD45RA+ positively selected. CDR3 reads: CAISESGASGANTGELFF. The bases are TGTGCCATCAGTGAGTCAGGGGCTAGCGGGGCAAACACCGGGGAGCTGTTTTTT.